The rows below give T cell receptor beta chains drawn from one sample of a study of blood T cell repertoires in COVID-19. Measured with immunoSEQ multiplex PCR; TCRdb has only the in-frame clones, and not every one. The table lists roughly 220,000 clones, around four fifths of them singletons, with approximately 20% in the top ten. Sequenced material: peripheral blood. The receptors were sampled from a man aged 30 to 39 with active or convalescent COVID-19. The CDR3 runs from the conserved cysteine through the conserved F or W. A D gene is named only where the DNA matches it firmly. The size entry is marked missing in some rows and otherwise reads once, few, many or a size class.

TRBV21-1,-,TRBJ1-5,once,CASSKGSRGQVGSNQPQHF,TGTGCCAGCAGCAAAGGGAGTCGGGGACAGGTTGGTAGCAATCAGCCCCAGCATTTT
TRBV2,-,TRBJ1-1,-,CASSDLPPEAFF,TGTGCCAGCAGTGATCTACCACCTGAAGCTTTCTTT
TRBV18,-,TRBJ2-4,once,CASSPGRVENIQYF,TGTGCCAGCTCACCTGGGCGGGTGGAAAACATTCAGTACTTC
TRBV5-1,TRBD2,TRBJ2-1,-,CASSLFGGGSGEQFF,TGCGCCAGCAGCTTGTTTGGCGGGGGTTCCGGTGAGCAGTTCTTC
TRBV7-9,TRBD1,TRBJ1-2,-,CASSSPIGKGAYGYTF,TGTGCCAGCAGCTCTCCTATTGGGAAGGGGGCCTATGGCTACACCTTC
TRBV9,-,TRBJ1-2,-,CASSPRDNHNYGYTF,TGTGCCAGCAGCCCCCGGGACAATCATAACTATGGCTACACCTTC
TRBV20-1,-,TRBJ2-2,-,CSAYRDGELFF,TGCAGTGCTTACAGGGACGGGGAGCTGTTTTTT
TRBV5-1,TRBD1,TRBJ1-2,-,CASSHGQGAGYGYTF,TGCGCCAGCAGCCATGGACAGGGGGCTGGCTATGGCTACACCTTC
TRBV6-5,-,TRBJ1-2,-,CASSYWDGGGGYTF,TGTGCCAGCAGTTACTGGGACGGGGGAGGGGGCTACACCTTC
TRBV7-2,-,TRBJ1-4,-,CASSQDRSGEKLFF,TGTGCCAGCAGCCAGGATAGGTCCGGTGAAAAACTGTTTTTT
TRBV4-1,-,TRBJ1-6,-,CASSPVTVESPLHF,TGCGCCAGCAGCCCCGTGACAGTGGAGTCACCCCTCCACTTT
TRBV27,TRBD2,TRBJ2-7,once,CASRTGTSFYEQYF,TGTGCCAGCAGAACCGGGACTAGCTTTTACGAGCAGTACTTC
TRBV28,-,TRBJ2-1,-,CASSPLGLQNWEQFF,TGTGCCAGCAGTCCCCTCGGACTCCAGAACTGGGAGCAGTTCTTC
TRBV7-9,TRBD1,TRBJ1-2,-,CASSLIGTGYGYTF,TGTGCCAGCAGCCTAATCGGGACAGGGTATGGCTACACCTTC
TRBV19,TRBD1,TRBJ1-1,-,CASTNRGTGENTEAFF,TGTGCCAGTACCAATAGGGGGACAGGGGAGAACACTGAAGCTTTCTTT
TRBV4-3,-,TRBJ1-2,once,CASSQDLSGGGYTF,TGCGCCAGCAGCCAAGATCTTTCGGGAGGAGGCTACACCTTC
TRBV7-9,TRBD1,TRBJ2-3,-,CASTGQGSTDTQYF,TGTGCCAGCACCGGACAGGGGAGCACAGATACGCAGTATTTT
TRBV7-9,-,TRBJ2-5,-,CASSLVLQETQYF,TGTGCCAGCAGCTTAGTCCTCCAAGAGACCCAGTACTTC
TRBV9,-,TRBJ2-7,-,CASSASVSGNSYEQYF,TGTGCCAGCAGCGCCTCAGTTAGCGGCAACTCCTACGAGCAGTACTTC
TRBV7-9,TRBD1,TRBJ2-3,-,CASSPRTGGLDTQYF,TGTGCCAGCAGCCCCCGGACAGGAGGCCTAGATACGCAGTATTTT
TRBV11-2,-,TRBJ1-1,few,CASSPTRVPLPEAFF,TGTGCCAGCAGTCCTACCAGGGTTCCCCTCCCCGAAGCTTTCTTT
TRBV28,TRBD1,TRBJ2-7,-,CASSYLGQGRYEQYF,TGTGCCAGCAGTTACCTGGGACAGGGGAGGTACGAGCAGTACTTC
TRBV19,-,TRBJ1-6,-,CASSIGADGGPLHF,TGTGCCAGTAGTATAGGCGCGGACGGAGGACCCCTCCACTTT
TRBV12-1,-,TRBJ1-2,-,CASSSGQGLNGYTF,TGTGCCAGCAGCTCCGGACAGGGGCTTAATGGCTACACCTTC
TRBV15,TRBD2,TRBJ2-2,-,CATRGGPSGELFF,TGTGCCACCCGGGGGGGGCCTTCCGGGGAGCTGTTTTTT
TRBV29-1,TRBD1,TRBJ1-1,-,CSASRQGNTEAFF,TGCAGCGCATCCCGACAGGGAAACACTGAAGCTTTCTTT
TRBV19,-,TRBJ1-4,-,CASSVGGGNEKLFF,TGTGCCAGTAGTGTCGGGGGGGGCAATGAAAAACTGTTTTTT
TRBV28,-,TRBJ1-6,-,CASSTQTYSTLHF,TGTGCCAGCAGTACACAGACATATAGTACCCTCCACTTT
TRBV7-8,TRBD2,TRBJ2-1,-,CASSLVAGGLVEQFF,TGTGCCAGCAGCTTAGTAGCGGGAGGGCTGGTTGAGCAGTTCTTC
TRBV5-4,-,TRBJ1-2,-,CASSFGQLYDGYTF,TGTGCCAGCAGCTTCGGACAGTTATACGATGGCTACACCTTC
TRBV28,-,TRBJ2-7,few,CASSLDGLGSYEQYF,TGTGCCAGCAGTTTAGATGGCCTAGGCTCCTACGAGCAGTACTTC
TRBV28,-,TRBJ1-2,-,CASSSARSRGYTF,TGTGCCAGCAGCTCAGCGCGCTCGAGGGGCTACACCTTC
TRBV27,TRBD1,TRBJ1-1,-,CASSIPGQGNTEAFF,TGTGCCAGCAGCATTCCGGGACAGGGGAACACTGAAGCTTTCTTT
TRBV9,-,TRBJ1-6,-,CASSESRESPLHF,TGTGCCAGCAGCGAGTCGCGGGAATCACCCCTCCACTTT
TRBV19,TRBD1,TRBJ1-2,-,CASSTGQGAYYGYTF,TGTGCCAGTAGTACCGGACAGGGGGCTTACTATGGCTACACCTTC
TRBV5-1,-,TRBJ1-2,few,CASSPGGDYGYTF,TGCGCCAGCAGCCCTGGGGGCGACTATGGCTACACCTTC